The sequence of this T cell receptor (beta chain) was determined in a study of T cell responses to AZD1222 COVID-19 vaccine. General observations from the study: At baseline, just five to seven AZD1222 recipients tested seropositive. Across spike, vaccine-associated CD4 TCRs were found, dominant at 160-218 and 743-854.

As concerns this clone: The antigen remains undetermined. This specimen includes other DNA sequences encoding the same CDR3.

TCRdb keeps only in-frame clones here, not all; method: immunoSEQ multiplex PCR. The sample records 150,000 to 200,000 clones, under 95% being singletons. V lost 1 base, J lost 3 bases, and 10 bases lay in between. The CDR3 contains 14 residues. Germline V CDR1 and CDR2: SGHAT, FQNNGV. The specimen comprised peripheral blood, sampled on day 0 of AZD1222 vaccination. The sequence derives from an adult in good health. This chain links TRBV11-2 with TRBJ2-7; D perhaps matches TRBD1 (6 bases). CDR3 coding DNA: TGTGCCAGCAGCTTAGGAACAGGGAGCTACGAGCAGTACTTC. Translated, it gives CASSLGTGSYEQYF. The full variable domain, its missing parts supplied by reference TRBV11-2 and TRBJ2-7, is EAGVAQSPRYKIIEKRQSVAFWCNPISGHATLYWYQQILGQGPKLLIQFQNNGVVDDSQLPKDRFSAERLKGVDSTLKIQPAKLEDSAVYLCASSLGTGSYEQYFGPGTRLTVT.